This T cell receptor (beta chain) was sequenced in a study of cytomegalovirus exposure and HLA in healthy donors. Across the study: Some 77 million unique TCRs from HLA-typed donors were held in an early release of data. Findings and limits, study-wide: Most TCR sequences were rare, but some public TCRs occurred in many donors. Exclusion applied to some V segments, including TRBV6-2 and TRBV6-3, as they were indistinguishable.

On this clone: What it binds is not known.

When sampled, the donors appeared nominally healthy, though they likely had unrecorded immune exposures. PCR employed 60 Vbeta and 13 Jbeta primers. This table comes from immunoSEQ multiplex PCR, and its TCRdb copy is limited to in-frame clones, with some not included. The sample holds 100,000 to 150,000 clones, more than 65% seen once. This CDR3 is 18 amino acids long. V shed 1 base and J 5 bases; nucleotides not matched to a gene: 17. CDR1 SGHKS and CDR2 YYEKEE come from the germline V gene (reference sequence). The clonotype originates from a man aged 18 to 30 in good health and CMV-seronegative. This chain uses TRBV5-5 with TRBJ1-1; 7 bases line up with TRBD1. The sequencing sample was made of PBMCs. CDR3 in amino acids: CASSLSLMDRRRITEAFF. The CDR3 DNA reads TGTGCCAGCAGCTTGTCCCTAATGGACAGGAGGCGCATTACTGAAGCTTTCTTT.